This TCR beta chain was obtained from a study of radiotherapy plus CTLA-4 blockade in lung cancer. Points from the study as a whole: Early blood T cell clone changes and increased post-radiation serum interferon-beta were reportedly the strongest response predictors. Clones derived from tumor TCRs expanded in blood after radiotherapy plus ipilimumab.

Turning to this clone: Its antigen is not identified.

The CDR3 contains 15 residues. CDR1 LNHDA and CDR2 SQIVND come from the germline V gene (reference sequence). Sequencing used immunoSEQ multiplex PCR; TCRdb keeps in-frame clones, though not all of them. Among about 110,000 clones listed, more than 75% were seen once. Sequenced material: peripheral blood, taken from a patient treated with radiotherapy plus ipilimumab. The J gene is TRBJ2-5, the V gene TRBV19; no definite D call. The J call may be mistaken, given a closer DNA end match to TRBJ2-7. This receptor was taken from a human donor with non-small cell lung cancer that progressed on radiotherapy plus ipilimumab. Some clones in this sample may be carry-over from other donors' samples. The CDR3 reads CASTADHFRNYEQYF. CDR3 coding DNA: TGTGCCAGTACCGCAGACCATTTTAGGAACTACGAGCAGTACTTC.